A selection of T cell receptor beta chains follows, all from one sample in a study of T cells expressing NK-cell markers. TCRdb re-called the 5' RACE reads; every CDR3 protein appears as one record, without DNA. Recorded for this sample: about 260,000 distinct CDR3 sequences. Material: blood T cells: a sorted CD56 or NKG2C T cell subset, CD4+ or CD8+ T cells, or bulk PBMC T cells (not recorded which). The receptors stem from a woman aged 18 to 75 in good health. The CDR3 runs from the conserved cysteine through the conserved F or W. Each record gives: V gene, J gene, CDR3 protein.

TRBV12-3/TRBV12-4	TRBJ2-3	CASSLAETDTQYF
TRBV19	TRBJ2-1	CASRPLAGGHNEQFF
TRBV20-1	TRBJ2-7	CSARESGPYEQYF
TRBV27	TRBJ2-3	CASSLQAGGGRDTQYF
TRBV7-8	TRBJ1-2	CASSPTSLGEDYGYTF
TRBV18	TRBJ2-5	CASSPGAGQETQYF
TRBV20-1	TRBJ2-7	CSAPSEGRYEQYF
TRBV20-1	TRBJ2-3	CSARFGLAGGAYTDTQYF
TRBV5-1	TRBJ2-3	CASRPAQDTQYF
TRBV20-1	TRBJ2-7	CSAASPYEQYF
TRBV19	TRBJ2-5	CASSMGETQYF
TRBV6-6	TRBJ2-2	CASSYGTWELFF
TRBV2	TRBJ1-1	CASSELVNTEAFF
TRBV12-5	TRBJ2-2	CASGLPRTGGLNVNTGELFF
TRBV19	TRBJ2-3	CASSMARTDTQYF
TRBV6-2/TRBV6-3	TRBJ2-1	CASSLSPGLIDNEQFF
TRBV29-1	TRBJ2-3	CSVQSGRSTDTQYF
TRBV7-2	TRBJ2-3	CASSLLAGVDTQYF
TRBV10-3	TRBJ2-3	CAISDATGIRADTQYF
TRBV7-3	TRBJ2-3	CASSPTGGNTQYF
TRBV18	TRBJ1-5	CASSLGTGSNQPQHF
TRBV7-9	TRBJ1-5	CASSPLQANQPQHF
TRBV6-1	TRBJ2-3	CASRDAPGEYQGDTQYF
TRBV12-3/TRBV12-4	TRBJ2-3	CASNPRVSAANTQYF
TRBV29-1	TRBJ2-7	CSVARTGTYEQYF
TRBV4-3	TRBJ2-7	CASSQSTLAGGPIRSYEQYF
TRBV28	TRBJ1-2	CASSLHSPPGYTF
TRBV12-3/TRBV12-4	TRBJ1-6	CASSFMQGNSPLHF
TRBV30	TRBJ2-5	CAWNHLAGTETQYF
TRBV2	TRBJ1-1	CASSQEGLPNTEAFF
TRBV6-5	TRBJ1-3	CASSYRKSGNTIYF
TRBV20-1	TRBJ1-2	CSASISSAPRGYTF
TRBV20-1	TRBJ2-7	CSARDTGQGYEQYF
TRBV7-9	TRBJ1-6	CASSSTGGDSPLHF
TRBV12-3/TRBV12-4	TRBJ2-2	CASTRGLAGGENTGELFF
TRBV10-3	TRBJ1-5	CASKDTASNQPQHF
TRBV18	TRBJ2-7	CASSPRGSEQYF
TRBV20-1	TRBJ2-5	CSARALLHSGGETQYF
TRBV7-2	TRBJ2-3	CASSIRPSGRSRDTQYF
TRBV6-5	TRBJ2-1	CASSYSTWGNNEQFF
TRBV20-1	TRBJ1-5	CSVDRGGNQPQHF
TRBV5-4	TRBJ1-6	CASREGGAYNSPLHF
TRBV6-2/TRBV6-3	TRBJ1-6	CASSRPKQGAGYNSPLHF
TRBV5-1	TRBJ2-1	CASSSRLAGPFEQFF
TRBV29-1	TRBJ1-4	CSAVGREGWEKLFF
TRBV7-2	TRBJ2-1	CASSLSGGQSYNEQFF
TRBV6-5	TRBJ2-5	CASSYADRETQYF
TRBV15	TRBJ2-5	CATSRPQAETQYF
TRBV20-1	TRBJ1-5	CSARERGRGNQPQHF
TRBV12-3/TRBV12-4	TRBJ1-1	CASSFMRGEAFF
TRBV5-6	TRBJ2-3	CASSLDRGRTDTQYF
TRBV14	TRBJ2-5	CASSQEGSPQYF
TRBV6-5	TRBJ2-1	CASSSGWGNEQFF
TRBV20-1	TRBJ2-2	CSARGGRTGELFF
TRBV28	TRBJ2-7	CASSFSGRSYEQYF
TRBV20-1	TRBJ2-1	CSVRAGEGSYNEQFF
TRBV14	TRBJ2-5	CASSQGTGSETQYF
TRBV7-3	TRBJ1-4	CASSEGPGEKLFF
TRBV7-6	TRBJ1-2	CASSLAAYGYTF